This TCR beta chain derives from a study of blood T cell repertoires in COVID-19. Study as a whole: Some COVID-19 samples were acute and others convalescent; all came from the United States, Italy and Spain. Nucleic acid was either cDNA or gDNA, and it came from T cells, B-cell-depleted T cells, or PBMCs.

As processed by the authors: It was from reference gene primer amplification that nucleated cell counts were estimated. Repertoires were generated with immunoSEQ multiplex PCR, while TCRdb's copy carries only in-frame clones and drops some. The DNA gave D and trimming, while V, J and clone size come from that table. The data hold under 75,000 clones, with approximately 80% observed a single time. This CDR3 spans 12 amino acids. Deletions cut 0 bases from V and 5 bases from J, with 5 bases between. Germline V lookup: CDR1 LGHDT, CDR2 YNNKEL (reference sequence). Source material: peripheral blood. This clonotype was obtained from a woman between 65 and 79 years old with acute or convalescent COVID-19. The V call is TRBV3-1 (or the pseudogene TRBV3-2), the J call TRBJ2-7; the D is unclear. The CDR3, as DNA: TGTGCCAGCAGCCAAGATGTCGACGAGCAGTACTTC. This encodes CASSQDVDEQYF.